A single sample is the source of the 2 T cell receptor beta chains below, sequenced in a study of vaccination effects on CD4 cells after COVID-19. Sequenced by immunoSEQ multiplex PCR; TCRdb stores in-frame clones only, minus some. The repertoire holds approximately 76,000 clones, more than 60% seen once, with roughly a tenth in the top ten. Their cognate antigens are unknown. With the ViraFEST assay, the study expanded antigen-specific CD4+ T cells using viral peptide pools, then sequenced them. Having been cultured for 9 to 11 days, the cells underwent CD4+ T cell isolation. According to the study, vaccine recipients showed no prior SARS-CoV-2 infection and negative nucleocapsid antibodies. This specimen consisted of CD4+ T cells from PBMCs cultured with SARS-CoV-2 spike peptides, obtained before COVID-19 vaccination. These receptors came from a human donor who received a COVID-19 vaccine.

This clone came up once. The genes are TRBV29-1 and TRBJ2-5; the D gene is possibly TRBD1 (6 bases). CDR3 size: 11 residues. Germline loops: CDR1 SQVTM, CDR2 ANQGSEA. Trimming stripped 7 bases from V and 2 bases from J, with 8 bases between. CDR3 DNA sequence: TGCAGCGGGACAGTTCAAGAGACCCAGTACTTC. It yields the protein CSGTVQETQYF.

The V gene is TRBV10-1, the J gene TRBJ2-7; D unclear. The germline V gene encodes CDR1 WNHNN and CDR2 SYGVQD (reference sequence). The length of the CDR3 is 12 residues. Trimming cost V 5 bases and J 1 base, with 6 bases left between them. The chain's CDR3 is CASSPWSYEQYV. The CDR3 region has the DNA TGCGCCAGCAGTCCCTGGTCCTACGAGCAGTACGTC.